One and the same sample provided the 7 T cell receptor beta chains below, sequenced in a study of blood T cell repertoires in COVID-19. This table comes from immunoSEQ multiplex PCR, and its TCRdb copy is limited to in-frame clones, with some not included. The sample has approximately 150,000 clones; about 89% are singletons. Input material: peripheral blood. Every receptor here comes from a middle-aged man who had recovered from COVID-19.

The CDR3 region is CASSLDLYNEQFF. DNA for the CDR3: TGCGCCAGCAGCTTGGACTTGTACAATGAGCAGTTCTTC. The chain recombines TRBV5-1 with TRBJ2-1; no definite D call. The CDR3 length is 13 residues. Trimming left V 0 bases short and J 4 bases short, with 5 bases between. CDR1 and CDR2 from the germline V gene are SGHRS and YFSETQ.

The chain employs TRBV6-2 or TRBV6-3 and TRBJ1-5; unclear D gene. The CDR3 runs to 16 residues. CDR1 and CDR2 (germline): MNHEY, SVGEGT. The V and J ends lost 1 base and 0 bases respectively, with 10 bases between them. The DNA of the CDR3 is TGTGCCAGCAGTTACTGGAGATCCTATAGCAATCAGCCCCAGCATTTT. It yields the protein CASSYWRSYSNQPQHF.

J is TRBJ2-2 and V is TRBV7-6, with 8 positions matching TRBD2. The V segment lost 3 bases and the J segment 0 bases; nucleotides outside the gene matches: 12. The V gene's germline CDR1 is SGHVS and CDR2 FNYEAQ. CDR3 length equals 19 residues. The CDR3, as DNA: TGTGCCAGCAGCTTGCGGAGTAGCGGGGAAGCGACGAACACCGGGGAGCTGTTTTTT. Amino acid sequence: CASSLRSSGEATNTGELFF.

The rearrangement links TRBV19 to TRBJ2-1; TRBD1 matches at 9 bases. The V and J ends lost 4 bases and 3 bases, in that order; junction bases with no gene match: 4. CDR1 and CDR2 (germline): LNHDA, SQIVND (reference sequence). The CDR3 totals 15 residues. This CDR3 is CASSTWDRDYNEQFF. As DNA, the CDR3 is TGTGCCAGTAGTACTTGGGACAGGGACTACAATGAGCAGTTCTTC.

With regard to this clone: Within the sample, other DNA sequences also encode this same CDR3. The gene calls are TRBV29-1 and TRBJ1-2; D perhaps matches TRBD1 (5 bases). The CDR3 has 11 residues. Trimming stripped 2 bases from V and 6 bases from J, with 7 bases between. Germline-derived CDR1 and CDR2 are SQVTM and ANQGSEA. The CDR3 nucleotides read TGCAGCGTTGAAAGACAGAATGGCTACACCTTC. Translation gives CSVERQNGYTF.

This clone was seen once. The chain couples TRBV19 to TRBJ1-1, with 8 bases that match TRBD1. Germline-derived CDR1 and CDR2 are LNHDA and SQIVND (reference sequence). Trimming took 6 bases from V and 0 from J; bases not matched to a gene: 12. The length of the CDR3 is 17 residues. Written as DNA, the CDR3 is TGTGCCAGTAGAAGACGGACAGGGCTCGGAATGAACACTGAAGCTTTCTTT. Translated, it gives CASRRRTGLGMNTEAFF.

This clone was recorded only once. The chain is built from TRBV29-1 and TRBJ2-2; D remains ambiguous. Germline lookup yields CDR1 SQVTM and CDR2 ANQGSEA. Trimming removed 4 bases from V and 0 bases from J, with 9 bases in between. The CDR3 is 14 residues long. CDR3: CSVVRRTNTGELFF. The CDR3 nucleotides are TGCAGCGTTGTCCGCAGAACGAACACCGGGGAGCTGTTTTTT.